This T cell receptor beta chain was sequenced during a study of vaccination effects on CD4 cells after COVID-19. V lost 3 bases, J lost 2 bases, and 2 bases stayed unmatched. CDR1 is SGHRS and CDR2 is YFSETQ in the germline V gene. The CDR3 consists of 14 residues. Pools of viral peptides were used by the ViraFEST assay to expand antigen-specific CD4+ T cells ahead of sequencing. At the end of about 9 days of culture, CD4+ T cells were isolated. PCR-confirmed SARS-CoV-2 infection occurred in the person between March and December 2020. Half the medium was replaced with IL-2 medium on days 3 and 7. The sample holds one count of this clone. The antigen is unknown. Sequenced by immunoSEQ multiplex PCR; TCRdb stores in-frame clones only, minus some. The sample lists fewer than 25,000 clones, less than 85% seen once, with 30% to 45% in the top ten.

The sample here was CD4+ T cells from PBMCs cultured with a peptide pool, taken before COVID-19 vaccination. This clonotype was obtained from a human donor who had a prior SARS-CoV-2 infection. V is TRBV5-1 and J is TRBJ2-1; 7 bases agree with TRBD2. The CDR3 DNA reads as TGCGCCAGCAGCTCGGGACTAACCTACAATGAGCAGTTCTTC. Its translation is CASSSGLTYNEQFF. Drawing the rest from reference TRBV5-1 and TRBJ2-1, the complete variable domain is KAGVTQTPRYLIKTRGQQVTLSCSPISGHRSVSWYQQTPGQGLQFLFEYFSETQRNKGNFPGRFSGRQFSNSRSEMNVSTLELGDSALYLCASSSGLTYNEQFFGPGTRLTVL.